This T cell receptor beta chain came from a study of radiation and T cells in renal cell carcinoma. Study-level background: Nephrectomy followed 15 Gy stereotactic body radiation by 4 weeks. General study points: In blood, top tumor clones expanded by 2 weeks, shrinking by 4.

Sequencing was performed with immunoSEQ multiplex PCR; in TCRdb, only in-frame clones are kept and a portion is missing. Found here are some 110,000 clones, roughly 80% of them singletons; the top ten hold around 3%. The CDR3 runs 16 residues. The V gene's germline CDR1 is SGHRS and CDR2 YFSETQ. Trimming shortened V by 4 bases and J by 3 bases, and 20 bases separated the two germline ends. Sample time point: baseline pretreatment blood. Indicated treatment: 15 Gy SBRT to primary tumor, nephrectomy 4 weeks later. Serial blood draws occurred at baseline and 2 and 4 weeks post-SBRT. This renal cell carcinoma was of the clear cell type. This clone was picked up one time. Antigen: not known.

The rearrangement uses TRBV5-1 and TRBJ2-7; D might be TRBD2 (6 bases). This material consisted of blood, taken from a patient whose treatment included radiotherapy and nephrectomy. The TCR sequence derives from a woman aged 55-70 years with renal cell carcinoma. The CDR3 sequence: CASSDQIPSEIYEQYF. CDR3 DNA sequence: TGCGCCAGCAGCGATCAAATACCTAGCGAGATCTACGAGCAGTACTTC.